Given below is one T cell receptor beta chain in context. Antigen unknown. Produced via immunoSEQ multiplex PCR; TCRdb's table is partial and in-frame only. The sample records more than 25,000 clones, 65% to 85% being singletons. The germline V gene has CDR1 SGDLS and CDR2 YYNGEE. The CDR3 is 14 amino acids. The V gene end was trimmed by 4 bases and the J gene end by 5 bases; junction bases not matched to a gene: 3. The sample is drawn from a study of OX40 agonist ivuxolimab in advanced cancers. Study as a whole: Among those enrolled, mean age was 60 years (range about 23 to 79) and approximately 83% were male.

Whole-study findings and limits: CD4+ and CD8+ T cells in blood underwent clonal expansion by week 6 at 0.1 to 3.0 mg/kg.

The sequence came from an adult with an advanced solid tumor such as melanoma, head and neck, liver or kidney cancer. The J gene is TRBJ2-7, the V gene TRBV9; TRBD2 agrees at 13 bases. The sample consisted of CD4+ or CD8+ T cells sorted from blood, taken in a trial of the OX40 agonist ivuxolimab. CDR3 DNA sequence: TGTGCCAGCAGCTTGGGACTAGCGGGACACGAGCAGTACTTC. Translation: CASSLGLAGHEQYF.